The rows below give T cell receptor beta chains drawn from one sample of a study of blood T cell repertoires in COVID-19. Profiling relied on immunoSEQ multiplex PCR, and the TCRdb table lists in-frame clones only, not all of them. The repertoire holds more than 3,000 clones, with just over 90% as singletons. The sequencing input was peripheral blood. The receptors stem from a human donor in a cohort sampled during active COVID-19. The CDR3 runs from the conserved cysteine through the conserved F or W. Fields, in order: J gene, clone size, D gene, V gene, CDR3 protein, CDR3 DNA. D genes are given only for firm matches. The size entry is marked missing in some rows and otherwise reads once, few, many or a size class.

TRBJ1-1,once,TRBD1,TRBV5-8,CASSGYRGQRNTEAFF,TGTGCCAGCAGCGGATACAGGGGGCAGAGGAACACTGAAGCTTTCTTT
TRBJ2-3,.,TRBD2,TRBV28,CASTTSGTDTQYF,TGTGCCAGCACCACTAGCGGCACAGATACGCAGTATTTT
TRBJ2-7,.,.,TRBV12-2,CASRFPSSGRVYEQYF,TGTGCAAGTCGCTTCCCATCTAGCGGGAGGGTGTACGAGCAGTACTTC
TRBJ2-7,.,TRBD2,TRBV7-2,CASSLSGGNEQYF,TGTGCCAGCAGCTTAAGCGGGGGGAACGAGCAGTACTTC
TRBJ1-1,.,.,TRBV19,CASSHPGGRTNTEAFF,TGTGCCAGTAGTCACCCCGGCGGAAGAACAAACACTGAAGCTTTCTTT
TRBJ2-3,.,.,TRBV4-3,CASAINKGDTQYF,TGCGCCAGCGCCATAAATAAGGGGGATACGCAGTATTTT
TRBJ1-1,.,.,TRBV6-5,CASSFDRMNTEAFF,TGTGCCAGCAGCTTTGACAGGATGAACACTGAAGCTTTCTTT
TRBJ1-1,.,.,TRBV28,CASSLLGGEAFF,TGTGCCAGCAGCCTCTTAGGGGGTGAAGCTTTCTTT
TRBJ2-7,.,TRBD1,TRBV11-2,CASSLSTGGSYEQYF,TGTGCCAGCAGCTTATCAACAGGGGGCTCCTACGAGCAGTACTTC
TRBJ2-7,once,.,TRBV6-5,CASTRDHGSSYEQYF,TGTGCCAGCACACGGGACCACGGGAGCTCCTACGAGCAGTACTTC
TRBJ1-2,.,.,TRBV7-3,CASSLSGGYGYTF,TGTGCCAGCAGCTTAAGTGGAGGCTATGGCTACACCTTC
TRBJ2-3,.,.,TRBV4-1,CASSHPEGLGGDTQYF,TGCGCCAGCAGCCACCCGGAGGGTTTGGGAGGAGATACGCAGTATTTT
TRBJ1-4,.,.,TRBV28,CASSFWRTEGEKLFF,TGTGCCAGCAGTTTTTGGCGGACGGAGGGTGAAAAACTGTTTTTT
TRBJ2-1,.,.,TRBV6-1,CASSEVGLYNEQFF,TGTGCCAGCAGTGAAGTCGGACTATACAATGAGCAGTTCTTC
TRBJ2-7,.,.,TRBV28,CAIGTQGAHEQYF,TGTGCCATCGGGACTCAAGGGGCCCACGAGCAGTACTTC
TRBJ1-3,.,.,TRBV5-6,CASSHQGGSGNTIYF,TGTGCCAGCAGCCATCAAGGGGGAAGTGGAAACACCATATATTTT
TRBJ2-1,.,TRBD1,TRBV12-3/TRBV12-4,CASSQRQGQFF,TGTGCCAGCAGCCAGCGACAGGGGCAGTTCTTC
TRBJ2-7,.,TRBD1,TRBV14,CASSQGQGPYEQYF,TGTGCCAGCAGCCAGGGACAGGGCCCCTACGAGCAGTACTTC
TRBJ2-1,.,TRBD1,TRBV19,CASSIADRGGNEQFF,TGTGCCAGTAGTATAGCGGACAGGGGGGGCAATGAGCAGTTCTTC
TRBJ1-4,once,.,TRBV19,CASSIDRATNEKLFF,TGTGCCAGTAGTATAGACAGGGCAACTAATGAAAAACTGTTTTTT
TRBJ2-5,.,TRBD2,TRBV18,CASSPRLAGEETQYF,TGTGCCAGCTCACCAAGACTAGCGGGCGAAGAGACCCAGTACTTC
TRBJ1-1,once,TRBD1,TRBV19,CASSAWGTANTEAFF,TGTGCCAGTAGTGCCTGGGGGACAGCGAACACTGAAGCTTTCTTT
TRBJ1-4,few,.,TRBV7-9,CASSLGTPYNEKLFF,TGTGCCAGCAGCTTAGGGACACCTTATAATGAAAAACTGTTTTTT
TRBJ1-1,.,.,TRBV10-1,CASSVSNGGNTEAFF,TGCGCCAGCAGTGTGTCCAACGGGGGGAACACTGAAGCTTTCTTT
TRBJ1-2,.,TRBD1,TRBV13,CASSIQGGEGVYYGYTF,TGTGCCAGCAGCATACAGGGGGGCGAAGGGGTGTACTATGGCTACACCTTC
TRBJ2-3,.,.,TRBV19,CASSILAPDLSTDTQYF,TGTGCCAGTAGTATCCTAGCTCCGGATCTTAGCACAGATACGCAGTATTTT
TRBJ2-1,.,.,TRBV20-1,CSVDGSNEQFF,TGCAGTGTCGACGGGAGCAATGAGCAGTTCTTC
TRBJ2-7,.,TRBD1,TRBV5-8,CASSATGVHEQYF,TGTGCCAGCAGCGCAACAGGGGTTCACGAGCAGTACTTC
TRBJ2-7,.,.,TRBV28,CASSLLRTGEQYF,TGTGCCAGCAGTTTACTCCGAACGGGCGAGCAGTACTTC
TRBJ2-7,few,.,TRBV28,CASSPTSPEQYF,TGTGCCAGCAGCCCGACTAGTCCCGAGCAGTACTTC
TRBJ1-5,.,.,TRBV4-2,CASSQLRTANQPQHF,TGTGCCAGCAGCCAACTACGAACAGCAAATCAGCCCCAGCATTTT
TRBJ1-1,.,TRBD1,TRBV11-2,CASSNPGQGATEAFF,TGTGCCAGCAGCAATCCGGGACAGGGGGCCACTGAAGCTTTCTTT
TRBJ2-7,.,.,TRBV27,CASSLSAGLISYEQYF,TGTGCCAGCAGTTTATCGGCAGGGCTGATCTCCTACGAGCAGTACTTC
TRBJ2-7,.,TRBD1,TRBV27,CASSRLRDRLSYEQYF,TGTGCCAGCAGTCGACTCCGGGACAGGCTCTCCTACGAGCAGTACTTC
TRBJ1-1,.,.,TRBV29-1,CSVDLRYTEAFF,TGCAGCGTTGATCTACGGTACACTGAAGCTTTCTTT
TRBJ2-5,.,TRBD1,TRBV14,CASSPGQGHQETQYF,TGTGCCAGCAGCCCCGGACAGGGGCATCAAGAGACCCAGTACTTC
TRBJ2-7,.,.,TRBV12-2,CASRLEPTEKQYF,TGTGCAAGTCGCTTAGAACCCACTGAGAAGCAGTACTTC
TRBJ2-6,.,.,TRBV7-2,CASSRGWANVLTF,TGTGCCAGCAGTCGGGGTTGGGCCAACGTCCTGACTTTC
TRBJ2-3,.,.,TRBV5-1,CASSKRSQRQSADTQYF,TGCGCCAGCAGCAAACGGAGTCAGCGGCAATCGGCAGATACGCAGTATTTT
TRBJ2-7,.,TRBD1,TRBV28,CASSSTGTHEQYF,TGTGCCAGCAGTTCGACAGGGACCCACGAGCAGTACTTC
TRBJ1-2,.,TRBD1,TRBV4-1,CASSQDPGQGRSGYTF,TGCGCCAGCAGCCAAGACCCGGGACAGGGGAGATCTGGCTACACCTTC